This T cell receptor beta chain stems from a study of CD8 T cells in Susac syndrome. Study in general: At the time their blood was drawn, patients with Susac syndrome were either therapy-naive, on corticosteroids (with some of them also receiving intravenous immunoglobulin), or on intravenous immunoglobulin alone. Whole-study results and caveats: Clonal expansion was not observed in the Susac syndrome CD4+ T cell repertoires.

Comments on this clonotype: The target antigen is unknown.

An amount of RNA that ranged from roughly 0.45 to 1 ug was reverse transcribed with random hexamers. An immunoSEQ multiplex PCR amplified TCR beta CDR3 over 54 Vbeta and 13 Jbeta. One entry per CDR3 protein results from TCRdb running MiXCR on the immunoSEQ multiplex PCR reads. The sample comprises 55,000 to 80,000 distinct CDR3 sequences, 93% of which are singletons, and over 0.12% rests with the top ten. This CDR3 has 15 amino acids. Trimming took 0 bases from V and 2 from J, leaving 11 bases between them. Germline V gene data show CDR1 as LGHDT and CDR2 as YNNKEL (reference sequence). This sequence joins TRBV3-1 and TRBJ2-7; D might be TRBD1 (6 bases). This TCR was recovered from a human donor with Susac syndrome. Sequenced material: CD4+ T cells from PBMCs. CDR3 protein: CASSQESRQAYEQYF. In DNA, the CDR3 is TGTGCCAGCAGCCAAGAGTCGAGACAGGCCTACGAGCAGTACTTC.